This T cell receptor (beta chain) was recovered during a study of CD8 T cells in Susac syndrome. The V end was cut by 4 bases, the J end by 6 bases, with 9 bases between. CDR1 and CDR2 from the germline V gene are SGHAT and FQDESV (reference sequence). This CDR3 contains 12 residues. Reverse transcription of about 0.45 to 1 ug RNA was carried out with random hexamers. From the immunoSEQ multiplex PCR reads, TCRdb called clonotypes with MiXCR, one entry per CDR3 protein. This table has about 190,000 distinct CDR3 sequences, roughly 92% appearing once. The clonotype originates from a human donor in good health. The V and J genes are TRBV11-1 and TRBJ1-1, with D maybe TRBD1 (5 bases). The sample was CD4+ T cells from PBMCs. The CDR3 nucleotides are TGTGCCAGCAGCTCGACAGCTCCTGAAGCTTTCTTT. Encoded protein: CASSSTAPEAFF.